This T cell receptor beta chain was sequenced for a study of vaccination effects on CD4 cells after COVID-19. Study conclusions and caveats: Healthy vaccinees had only 1 of 255 vaccine-induced clones cross-react with common cold coronaviruses. By a late point after vaccination, infection- and vaccine-induced clones had shrunk markedly through clonal contraction.

Under the ViraFEST assay, PBMC were stimulated with viral peptide pools so that antigen-specific CD4+ T cells expanded. Sequencing was performed afterwards. On approximately day 9 of culture, CD4+ T cells were separated out. Nucleocapsid antibodies were negative in the vaccine recipients, who had never had SARS-CoV-2 infection. The CDR3 is 14 amino acids. The germline CDR1 and CDR2 sequences are LGHNA and YSLEER. Trimming shortened V by 3 bases and J by 8 bases, and 16 bases separated the two germline ends. Notes on this clone: The antigen remains undetermined.

The table came from immunoSEQ multiplex PCR; TCRdb's copy has only in-frame clones and leaves some out. This table holds about 71,000 clones, 75% to 85% found once. This chain connects TRBV4-3 to TRBJ1-2; TRBD1 might be the D (6 bases). The specimen was CD4+ T cells from PBMCs cultured with SARS-CoV-2 spike peptides, collected before COVID-19 vaccination. The receptor was derived from a human donor who received a COVID-19 vaccine. CDR3 in amino acids: CASSHAAGVGGYTF. Written as DNA, the CDR3 is TGCGCCAGCAGCCATGCTGCAGGGGTAGGCGGCTACACCTTC.